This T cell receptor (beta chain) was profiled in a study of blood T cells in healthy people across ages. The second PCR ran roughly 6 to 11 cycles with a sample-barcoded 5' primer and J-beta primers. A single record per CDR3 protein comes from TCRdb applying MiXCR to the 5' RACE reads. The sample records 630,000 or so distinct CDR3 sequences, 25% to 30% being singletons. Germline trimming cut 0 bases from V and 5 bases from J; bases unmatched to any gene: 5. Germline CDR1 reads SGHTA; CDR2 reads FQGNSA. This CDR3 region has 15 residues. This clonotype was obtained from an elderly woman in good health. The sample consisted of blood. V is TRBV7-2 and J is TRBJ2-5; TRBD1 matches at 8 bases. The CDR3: CASSLASRGHETQYF. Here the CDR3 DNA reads TGTGCCAGCAGCTTAGCGAGCAGGGGGCATGAGACCCAGTACTTC.